The rows below give T cell receptor beta chains drawn from one sample of a study of blood T cell repertoires in COVID-19. Only in-frame clones appear in the TCRdb table, and some are missing; sequencing was by immunoSEQ multiplex PCR. The top ten clones hold approximately 3% of a sample with 150,000 to 200,000 clones, around 80% of them seen once. Source material: peripheral blood. The receptors come from a woman older than 75 with active or convalescent COVID-19. Each CDR3 is given with its conserved first and last residue. Fields, in order: V gene, D gene, J gene, CDR3 length, clone size, CDR3 protein, CDR3 DNA. A D gene is named only where the DNA matches it firmly. Rows may omit the clone size; those that give it use once, few, many or a size class.

TRBV7-6	TRBD1	TRBJ1-1	16	NA	CASSLGPGGKGTEAFF	TGTGCCAGCAGCTTAGGTCCAGGGGGAAAGGGCACTGAAGCTTTCTTT
TRBV2	TRBD1	TRBJ1-6	12	once	CASADRASPLHF	TGTGCCAGCGCCGACAGGGCTTCACCCCTCCACTTT
TRBV27	NA	TRBJ1-1	17	NA	CASSLWPRGGVNTEAFF	TGTGCCAGCAGTTTATGGCCAAGGGGAGGGGTGAACACTGAAGCTTTCTTT
TRBV7-9	NA	TRBJ1-5	12	NA	CASSLVGQPQHF	TGTGCCAGCAGCTTAGTGGGCCAGCCCCAGCATTTT
TRBV7-2	NA	TRBJ2-7	12	NA	CASSLGRYEQYF	TGTGCCAGCAGCCTGGGGAGATACGAGCAGTACTTC
TRBV4-1	NA	TRBJ2-5	15	NA	CASSRTAATQETQYF	TGCGCCAGCAGCCGTACAGCGGCAACACAAGAGACCCAGTACTTC
TRBV6-5	NA	TRBJ2-7	15	NA	CASRMGLGSVYEQYF	TGTGCCAGCAGGATGGGACTGGGGAGCGTCTACGAGCAGTACTTC
TRBV6-2/TRBV6-3	TRBD1	TRBJ1-2	14	NA	CASSYSTGMVGYTF	TGTGCCAGCAGTTATTCGACAGGGATGGTTGGCTACACCTTC
TRBV6-5	TRBD2	TRBJ2-5	16	NA	CASSYSSFRGGGTQYF	TGTGCCAGCAGTTACTCGTCCTTTCGGGGGGGAGGGACCCAGTACTTC
TRBV5-1	NA	TRBJ2-7	13	once	CASHRDSTYEQYF	TGCGCCAGCCATCGTGACAGCACTTACGAGCAGTACTTC
TRBV3-1/TRBV3-2	NA	TRBJ2-7	14	NA	CASSHLGGTYEQYF	TGTGCCAGCAGCCATCTTGGGGGCACCTACGAGCAGTACTTC
TRBV3-1/TRBV3-2	TRBD1	TRBJ1-1	13	NA	CASCGTGDAEAFF	TGTGCCAGCTGCGGGACAGGGGACGCTGAAGCTTTCTTT
TRBV5-6	NA	TRBJ2-1	13	NA	CASSLDANNEQFF	TGTGCCAGCAGCTTGGACGCTAACAATGAGCAGTTCTTC
TRBV18	NA	TRBJ1-1	14	NA	CASSPRTVSTEAFF	TGTGCCAGCTCACCAAGGACAGTCAGCACTGAAGCTTTCTTT
TRBV6-5	TRBD1	TRBJ1-2	12	once	CASSGTGYGYTF	TGTGCCAGCAGCGGGACAGGTTATGGCTACACCTTC
TRBV7-2	NA	TRBJ2-3	17	NA	CASSPRNGATSTDTQYF	TGTGCCAGCAGCCCGCGGAATGGGGCCACTAGCACAGATACGCAGTATTTT
TRBV15	TRBD1	TRBJ1-4	17	NA	CATSGHRQGEANEKLFF	TGTGCCACCAGCGGGCACCGACAGGGGGAGGCTAATGAAAAACTGTTTTTT
TRBV2	NA	TRBJ2-2	17	NA	CASSEREGDYNTGELFF	TGTGCCAGCAGTGAAAGGGAGGGGGACTACAACACCGGGGAGCTGTTTTTT
TRBV5-1	TRBD2	TRBJ2-5	15	few	CASSLGGGADETQYF	TGCGCCAGCAGCTTAGGCGGGGGGGCTGACGAGACCCAGTACTTC
TRBV19	TRBD1	TRBJ1-1	17	NA	CASTVTGTGLPNTEAFF	TGTGCCAGTACCGTTACCGGGACAGGGCTTCCGAACACTGAAGCTTTCTTT
TRBV19	NA	TRBJ2-7	11	NA	CASSSRQEQYF	TGTGCCAGTAGTTCGAGGCAGGAGCAGTACTTC
TRBV7-9	TRBD2	TRBJ2-5	15	NA	CASSYQLGGQETQYF	TGTGCCAGCAGTTATCAACTCGGGGGGCAAGAGACCCAGTACTTC
TRBV28	TRBD1	TRBJ1-4	15	NA	CASSLGYYRGEKLFF	TGTGCCAGCAGTTTGGGATACTACAGGGGGGAAAAACTGTTTTTT
TRBV19	NA	TRBJ1-1	11	NA	CASSGRYEAFF	TGTGCCAGTTCAGGAAGATATGAAGCTTTCTTT